This TCR beta chain was obtained from a study of blood T cell repertoires in COVID-19. In the original workflow: Nucleated cell counts were estimated from reference gene primer amplification. The repertoire was sequenced with immunoSEQ multiplex PCR; TCRdb's copy has only in-frame clones and lacks some. That table gives V, J and clone size, and the DNA gave D and trimming. The sample includes approximately 500,000 clones, 80% to 90% of them seen just once. This CDR3 contains 18 residues. Trimming cost V 3 bases and J 7 bases; bases outside gene matches: 15. The V gene's germline CDR1 is LGHNA and CDR2 YSLEER.

The receptor was isolated from a human donor in a cohort sampled during active COVID-19. What was sequenced was peripheral blood. This chain connects TRBV4-3 to TRBJ2-3; TRBD2 matches 11 bases. CDR3: CASSQYSPLAGGLNTQYF. CDR3 sequence (DNA): TGCGCCAGCAGCCAGTATAGTCCGCTAGCGGGAGGTTTAAATACGCAGTATTTT.